The next 10 T cell receptor beta chains were all read from a single sample in a study of cytomegalovirus exposure and HLA in healthy donors. Primers included in the PCR were 60 Vbeta and 13 Jbeta primers. Generated by immunoSEQ multiplex PCR, the TCRdb table keeps only in-frame clones and is missing some. This table has over 100,000 clones, about 80% appearing once. Sequencing was done on a sample of PBMCs. These receptors came from a man aged 55 to 69 in good health and CMV-seropositive.

V is TRBV7-2 and J is TRBJ2-7; 10 nucleotides agree with TRBD2. The junction had 10 bases not matched to a gene; V was cut back by 4 bases and J by 4 bases. This CDR3 contains 16 residues. Per germline, CDR1 SGHTA and CDR2 FQGNSA. The CDR3, as DNA: TGTGCCAGCAGCTCATCTAGCGGGGGCCTCGGTTACGAGCAGTACTTC. It is translated as CASSSSSGGLGYEQYF.

This sequence joins TRBV19 and TRBJ2-2, with D uncertain. V was clipped by 7 bases and J by 3 bases, with 12 bases between them. The CDR3 runs 14 residues. Germline V gene data show CDR1 as LNHDA and CDR2 as SQIVND (reference sequence). The CDR3 here is CASITRFDTGELFF. The CDR3 DNA sequence: TGTGCCAGTATTACGCGGTTTGACACCGGGGAGCTGTTTTTT.

The V and J genes are TRBV28 and TRBJ1-5; D may be TRBD1 (5 bases). The germline V gene encodes CDR1 MDHEN and CDR2 SYDVKM. The CDR3 is 14 amino acids. Between the trimmed V and J ends, which lost 2 bases and 5 bases, there was a span of 10 bases. CDR3 nucleotide sequence: TGTGCCAGCAGTTTAACCGGGGGTTATCAGCCCCAGCATTTT. Translated: CASSLTGGYQPQHF.

The chain carries TRBV19 and TRBJ2-2, with 7 bases matching TRBD1. The CDR3 runs 18 residues. Germline values: CDR1 LNHDA, CDR2 SQIVND (reference sequence). V lost 0 bases and J lost 0; bases outside the gene matches: 7. In DNA form, the CDR3 reads TGTGCCAGTAGTATAGATTGGGCCGGGACAGCGAACACCGGGGAGCTGTTTTTT. Translated, it gives CASSIDWAGTANTGELFF.

This clone was found once. The chain is built from TRBV5-1 and TRBJ2-7; the D gene is possibly TRBD2 (6 bases). The germline V gene encodes CDR1 SGHRS and CDR2 YFSETQ. CDR3 length: 14 amino acids. V gave up 0 bases and J gave up 0 bases, with 7 bases separating them. CDR3 sequence (DNA): TGCGCCAGCAGCTTGGCCGGGAGCTCCTACGAGCAGTACTTC. This gives the protein CASSLAGSSYEQYF. The full variable domain, in which reference TRBV5-1 and TRBJ2-7 provide the parts outside the CDR3, is KAGVTQTPRYLIKTRGQQVTLSCSPISGHRSVSWYQQTPGQGLQFLFEYFSETQRNKGNFPGRFSGRQFSNSRSEMNVSTLELGDSALYLCASSLAGSSYEQYFGPGTRLTVT.

The chain has TRBV11-2 and TRBJ2-3, with 8 bases fitting TRBD1. V lost 1 base, J lost 4 bases, and 4 bases stayed unmatched. CDR3 length: 15 amino acids. Germline V gives CDR1 SGHAT, CDR2 FQNNGV. CDR3 bases: TGTGCCAGCAGCTTAGGCCCAGGGGGCGCAGATACGCAGTATTTT. Its protein is CASSLGPGGADTQYF.

Only one count was recorded for this clone. This chain uses TRBV11-2 with TRBJ2-7, with 8 nucleotides matching TRBD1. The J segment lost 5 bases and the V segment lost 5 bases, leaving 11 bases of the junction unmatched. This CDR3 is 15 amino acids long. Germline assignment: CDR1 SGHAT and CDR2 FQNNGV. CDR3 in amino acids: CASSPRDRGRHEQYF. In DNA, the CDR3 is TGTGCCAGCAGCCCTAGAGACAGGGGTCGCCACGAGCAGTACTTC.

This rearrangement joins TRBV5-1 to TRBJ2-6, with a weak D call TRBD1 (6 bases). The ends were cut back, 4 bases at V and 0 bases at J, with 17 bases in the middle. This CDR3 is 18 amino acids long. Germline CDR1 is SGHRS and CDR2 is YFSETQ. CDR3 nucleotide sequence: TGCGCCAGCAGCCTGACGCGACAGGAGAGCTCTGGGGCCAACGTCCTGACTTTC. Its protein product is CASSLTRQESSGANVLTF.

This chain uses TRBV19 with TRBJ1-5; no firm D call. Per germline, CDR1 LNHDA and CDR2 SQIVND (reference sequence). The CDR3 runs 14 residues. V lost 7 bases and J 4 bases, leaving 14 bases between the germline ends. CDR3 sequence reads: CASTEGGRNQPQHF. The DNA for the CDR3 is TGTGCCAGTACCGAGGGAGGCAGGAATCAGCCCCAGCATTTT.

The genes are TRBV6-1 and TRBJ1-3; D uncertain. There are 14 residues in the CDR3. The V end lost 3 bases, the J end lost 5 bases, and 11 bases lay between the germline ends. Per germline, CDR1 MNHNS and CDR2 SASEGT. The CDR3 nucleotides read TGTGCCAGCAGTGATCCCGGGAACCGAAACACCATATATTTT. This gives the protein CASSDPGNRNTIYF.